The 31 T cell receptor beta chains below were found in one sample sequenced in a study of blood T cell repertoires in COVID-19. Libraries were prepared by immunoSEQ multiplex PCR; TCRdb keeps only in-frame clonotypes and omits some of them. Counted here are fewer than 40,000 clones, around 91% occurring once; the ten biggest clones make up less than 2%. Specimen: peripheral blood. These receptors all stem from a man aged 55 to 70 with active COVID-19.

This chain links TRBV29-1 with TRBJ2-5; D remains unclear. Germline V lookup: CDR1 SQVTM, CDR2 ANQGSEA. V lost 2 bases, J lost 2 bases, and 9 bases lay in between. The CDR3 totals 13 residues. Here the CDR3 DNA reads TGCAGCGTTGAACGGTTGTTTCAAGAGACCCAGTACTTC. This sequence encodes CSVERLFQETQYF.

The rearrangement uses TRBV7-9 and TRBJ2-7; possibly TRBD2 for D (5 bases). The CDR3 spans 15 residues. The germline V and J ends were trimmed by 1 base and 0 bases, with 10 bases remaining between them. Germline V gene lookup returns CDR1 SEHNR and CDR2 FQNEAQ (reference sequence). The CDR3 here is CASSLGEGSSYEQYF. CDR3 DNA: TGTGCCAGCAGCTTAGGCGAGGGCAGCTCCTACGAGCAGTACTTC.

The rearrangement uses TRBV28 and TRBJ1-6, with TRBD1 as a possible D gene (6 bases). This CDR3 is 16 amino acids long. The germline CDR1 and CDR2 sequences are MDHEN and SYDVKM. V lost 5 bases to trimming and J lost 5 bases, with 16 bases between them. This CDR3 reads CASSTAGGVNNSPLHF. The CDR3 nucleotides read TGTGCCAGCAGTACCGCGGGGGGCGTTAATAATTCACCCCTCCACTTT.

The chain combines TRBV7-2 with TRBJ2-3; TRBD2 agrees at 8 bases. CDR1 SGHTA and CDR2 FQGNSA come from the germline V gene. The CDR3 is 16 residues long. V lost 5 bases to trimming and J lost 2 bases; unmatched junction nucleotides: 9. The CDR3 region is CASSPPTGGFTDTQYF. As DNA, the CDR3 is TGTGCCAGCAGCCCACCAACGGGGGGGTTCACAGATACGCAGTATTTT. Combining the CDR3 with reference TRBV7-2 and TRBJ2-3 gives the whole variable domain GAGVSQSPSNKVTEKGKDVELRCDPISGHTALYWYRQSLGQGLEFLIYFQGNSAPDKSGLPSDRFSAERTGGSVSTLTIQRTQQEDSAVYLCASSPPTGGFTDTQYFGPGTRLTVL.

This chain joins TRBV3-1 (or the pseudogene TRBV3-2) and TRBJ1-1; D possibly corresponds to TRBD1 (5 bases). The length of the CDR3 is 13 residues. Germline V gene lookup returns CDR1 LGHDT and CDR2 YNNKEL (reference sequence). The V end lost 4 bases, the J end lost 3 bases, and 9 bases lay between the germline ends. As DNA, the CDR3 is TGTGCCAGCAGCCCCCCGGGGGACACTGAAGCTTTCTTT. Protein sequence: CASSPPGDTEAFF.

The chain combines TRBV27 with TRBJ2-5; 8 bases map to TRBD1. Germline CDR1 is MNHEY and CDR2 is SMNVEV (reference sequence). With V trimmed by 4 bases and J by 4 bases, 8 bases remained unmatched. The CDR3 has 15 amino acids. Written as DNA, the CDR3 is TGTGCCAGCAGTTCCCTCCAGGGGGCGGGAGAGACCCAGTACTTC. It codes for CASSSLQGAGETQYF.

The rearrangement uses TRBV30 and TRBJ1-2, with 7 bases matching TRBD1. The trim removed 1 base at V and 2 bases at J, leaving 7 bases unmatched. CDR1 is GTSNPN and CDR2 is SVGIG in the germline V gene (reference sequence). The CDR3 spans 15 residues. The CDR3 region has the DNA TGTGCCTGGAGTGCCCTTCTACAGGGGAACTATGGCTACACCTTC. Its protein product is CAWSALLQGNYGYTF.

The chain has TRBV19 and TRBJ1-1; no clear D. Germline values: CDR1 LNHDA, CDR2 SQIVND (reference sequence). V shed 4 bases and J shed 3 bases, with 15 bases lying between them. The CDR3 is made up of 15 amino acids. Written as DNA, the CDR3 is TGTGCCAGTAGTAGGCCCCGGGGTGGCGACACTGAAGCTTTCTTT. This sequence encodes CASSRPRGGDTEAFF.

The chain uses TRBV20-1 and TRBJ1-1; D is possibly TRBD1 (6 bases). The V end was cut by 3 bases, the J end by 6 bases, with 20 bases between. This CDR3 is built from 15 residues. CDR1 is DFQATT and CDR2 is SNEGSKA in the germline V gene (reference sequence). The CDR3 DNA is TGCAGTGCTAGTGGGACACCGGCGGTTTGGTCTGAAGCTTTCTTT. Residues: CSASGTPAVWSEAFF.

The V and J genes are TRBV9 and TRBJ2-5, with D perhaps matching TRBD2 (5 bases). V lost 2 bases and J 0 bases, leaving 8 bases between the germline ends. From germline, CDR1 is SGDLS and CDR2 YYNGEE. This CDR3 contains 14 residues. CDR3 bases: TGTGCCAGCAGCGTGAGGGCCGACCAAGAGACCCAGTACTTC. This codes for CASSVRADQETQYF.

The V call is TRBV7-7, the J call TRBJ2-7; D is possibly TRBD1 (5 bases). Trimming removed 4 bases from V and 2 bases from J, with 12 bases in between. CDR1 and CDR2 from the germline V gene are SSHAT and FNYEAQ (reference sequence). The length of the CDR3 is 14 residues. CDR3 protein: CASSSQDSPYEQYF. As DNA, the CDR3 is TGTGCCAGCAGCTCACAGGATTCCCCCTACGAGCAGTACTTC.

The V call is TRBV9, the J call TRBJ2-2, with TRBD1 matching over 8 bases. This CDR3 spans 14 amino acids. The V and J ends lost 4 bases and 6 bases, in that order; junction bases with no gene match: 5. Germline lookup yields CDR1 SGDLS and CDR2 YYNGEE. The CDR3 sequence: CASSSGQESGELFF. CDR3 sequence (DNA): TGTGCCAGCAGCTCGGGACAGGAGTCCGGGGAGCTGTTTTTT.

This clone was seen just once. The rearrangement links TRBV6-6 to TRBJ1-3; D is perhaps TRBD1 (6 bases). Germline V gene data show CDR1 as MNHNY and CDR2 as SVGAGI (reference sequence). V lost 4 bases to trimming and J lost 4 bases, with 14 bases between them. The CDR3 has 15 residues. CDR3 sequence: CASSFSGGPGNTIYF. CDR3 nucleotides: TGTGCCAGCAGTTTTTCTGGGGGCCCGGGAAACACCATATATTTT.

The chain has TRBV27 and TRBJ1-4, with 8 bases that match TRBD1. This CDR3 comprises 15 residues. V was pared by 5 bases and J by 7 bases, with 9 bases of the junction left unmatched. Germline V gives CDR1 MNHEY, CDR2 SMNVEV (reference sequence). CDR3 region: CASSTAGGEAEKLFF. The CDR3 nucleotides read TGTGCCAGCAGTACTGCAGGGGGCGAGGCTGAAAAACTGTTTTTT.

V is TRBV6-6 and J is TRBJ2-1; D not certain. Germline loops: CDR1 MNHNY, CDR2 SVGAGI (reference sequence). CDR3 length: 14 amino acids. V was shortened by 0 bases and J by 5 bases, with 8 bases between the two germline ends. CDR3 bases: TGTGCCAGCAGTTACTCCGGTAGTGACAATGAGCAGTTCTTC. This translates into CASSYSGSDNEQFF.

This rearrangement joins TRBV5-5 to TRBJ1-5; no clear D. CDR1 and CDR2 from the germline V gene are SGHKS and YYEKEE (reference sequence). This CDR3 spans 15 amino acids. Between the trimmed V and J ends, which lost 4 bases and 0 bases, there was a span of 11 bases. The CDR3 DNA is TGTGCCAGCAGCGCCGCCGAGTATAGCAATCAGCCCCAGCATTTT. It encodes CASSAAEYSNQPQHF. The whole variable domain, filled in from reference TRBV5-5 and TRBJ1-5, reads DAGVTQSPTHLIKTRGQQVTLRCSPISGHKSVSWYQQVLGQGPQFIFQYYEKEERGRGNFPDRFSARQFPNYSSELNVNALLLGDSALYLCASSAAEYSNQPQHFGDGTRLSIL.

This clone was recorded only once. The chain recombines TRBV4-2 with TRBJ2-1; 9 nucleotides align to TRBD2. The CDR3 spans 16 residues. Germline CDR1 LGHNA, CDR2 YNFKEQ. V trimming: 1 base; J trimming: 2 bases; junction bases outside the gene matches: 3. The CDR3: CASSQVGGGAYNEQFF. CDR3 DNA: TGTGCCAGCAGCCAAGTGGGCGGGGGGGCCTACAATGAGCAGTTCTTC.

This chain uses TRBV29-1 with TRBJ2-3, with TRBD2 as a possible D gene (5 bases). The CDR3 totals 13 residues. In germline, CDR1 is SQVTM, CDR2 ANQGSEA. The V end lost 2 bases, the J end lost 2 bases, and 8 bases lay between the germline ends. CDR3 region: CSVEPRDTDTQYF. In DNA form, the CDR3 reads TGCAGCGTTGAACCCCGGGACACAGATACGCAGTATTTT.

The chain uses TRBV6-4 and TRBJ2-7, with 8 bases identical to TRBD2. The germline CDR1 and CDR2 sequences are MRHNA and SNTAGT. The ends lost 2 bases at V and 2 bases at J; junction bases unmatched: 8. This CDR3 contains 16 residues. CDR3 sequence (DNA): TGTGCCAGCAGTGACGGGGGTAGCGGGGATCCCTACGAGCAGTACTTC. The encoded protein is CASSDGGSGDPYEQYF.

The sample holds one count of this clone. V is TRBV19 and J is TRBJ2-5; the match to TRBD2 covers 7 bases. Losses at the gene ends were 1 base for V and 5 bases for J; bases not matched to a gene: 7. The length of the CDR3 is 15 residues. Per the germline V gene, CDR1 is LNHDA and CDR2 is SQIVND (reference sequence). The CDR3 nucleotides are TGTGCCAGTAGTATAGCCCTCAGGGAGGGGGAGACCCAGTACTTC. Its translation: CASSIALREGETQYF.

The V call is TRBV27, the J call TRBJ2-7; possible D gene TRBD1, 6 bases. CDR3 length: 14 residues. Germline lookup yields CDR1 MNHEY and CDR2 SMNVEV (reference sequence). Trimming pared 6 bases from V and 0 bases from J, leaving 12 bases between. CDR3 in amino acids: CASSLTGTSYEQYF. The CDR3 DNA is TGTGCCAGCAGCTTGACAGGCACCTCCTACGAGCAGTACTTC.

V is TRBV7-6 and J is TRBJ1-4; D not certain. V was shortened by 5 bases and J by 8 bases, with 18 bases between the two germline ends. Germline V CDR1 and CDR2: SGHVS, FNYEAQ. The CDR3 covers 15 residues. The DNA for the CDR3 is TGTGCCAGCAGCCCTTTCGGAGATAGAGAGGAAAAACTGTTTTTT. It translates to CASSPFGDREEKLFF. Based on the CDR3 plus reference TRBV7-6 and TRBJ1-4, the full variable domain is GAGVSQSPRYKVTKRGQDVALRCDPISGHVSLYWYRQALGQGPEFLTYFNYEAQQDKSGLPNDRFSAERPEGSISTLTIQRTEQRDSAMYRCASSPFGDREEKLFFGSGTQLSVL.

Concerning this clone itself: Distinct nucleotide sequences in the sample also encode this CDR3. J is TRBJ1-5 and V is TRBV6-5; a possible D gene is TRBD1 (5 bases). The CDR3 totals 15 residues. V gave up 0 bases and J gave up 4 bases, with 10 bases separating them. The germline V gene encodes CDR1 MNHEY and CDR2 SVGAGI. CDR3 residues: CASSYSGRSNQPQHF. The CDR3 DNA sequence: TGTGCCAGCAGTTACTCGGGGCGGTCTAATCAGCCCCAGCATTTT.

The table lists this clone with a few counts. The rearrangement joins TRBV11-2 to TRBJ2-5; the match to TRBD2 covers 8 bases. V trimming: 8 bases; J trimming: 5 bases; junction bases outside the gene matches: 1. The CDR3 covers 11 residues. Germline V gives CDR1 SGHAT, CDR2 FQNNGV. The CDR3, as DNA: TGTGCCAGCGGCGGGGGGGAGACCCAGTACTTC. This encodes CASGGGETQYF.

In DNA form, the CDR3 reads TGCGCCAGCAGCTCCCAGGAAGAGACCCAGTACTTC. Encoded protein: CASSSQEETQYF. This rearrangement joins TRBV5-1 to TRBJ2-5; D is ambiguous. Germline V CDR1 and CDR2: SGHRS, YFSETQ. V gave up 3 bases and J gave up 3 bases, with 6 bases separating them. The CDR3 extends over 12 amino acids.

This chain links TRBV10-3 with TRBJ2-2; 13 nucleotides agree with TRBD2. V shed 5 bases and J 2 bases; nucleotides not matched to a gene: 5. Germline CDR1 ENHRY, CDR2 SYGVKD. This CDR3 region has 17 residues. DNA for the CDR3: TGTGCCATCAGTCCGACTAGCGGGGGGCACAACACCGGGGAGCTGTTTTTT. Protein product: CAISPTSGGHNTGELFF.

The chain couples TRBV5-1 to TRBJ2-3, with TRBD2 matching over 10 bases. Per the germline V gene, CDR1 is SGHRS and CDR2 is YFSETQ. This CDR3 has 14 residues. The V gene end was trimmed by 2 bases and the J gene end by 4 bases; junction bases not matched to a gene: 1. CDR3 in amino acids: CASSLAGGADTQYF. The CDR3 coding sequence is TGCGCCAGCAGCTTAGCGGGGGGGGCAGATACGCAGTATTTT.

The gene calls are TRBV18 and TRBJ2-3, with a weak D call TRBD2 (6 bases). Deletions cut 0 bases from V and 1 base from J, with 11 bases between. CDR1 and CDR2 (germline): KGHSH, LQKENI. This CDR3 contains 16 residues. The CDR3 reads CASSPPGRGRTDTQYF. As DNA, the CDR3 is TGTGCCAGCTCACCACCGGGGCGGGGCCGCACAGATACGCAGTATTTT. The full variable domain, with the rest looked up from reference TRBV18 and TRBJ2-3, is NAGVMQNPRHLVRRRGQEARLRCSPMKGHSHVYWYRQLPEEGLKFMVYLQKENIIDESGMPKERFSAEFPKEGPSILRIQQVVRGDSAAYFCASSPPGRGRTDTQYFGPGTRLTVL.

CDR3 loop: CASSPTGSSYNSPLHF. The CDR3 DNA follows: TGTGCCAGCAGCCCGACAGGGAGCTCCTATAATTCACCCCTCCACTTT. This chain connects TRBV28 to TRBJ1-6; TRBD1 agrees at 7 bases. The CDR3 loop spans 16 amino acids. V lost 6 bases and J lost 0; bases outside the gene matches: 5. Germline lookup yields CDR1 MDHEN and CDR2 SYDVKM.

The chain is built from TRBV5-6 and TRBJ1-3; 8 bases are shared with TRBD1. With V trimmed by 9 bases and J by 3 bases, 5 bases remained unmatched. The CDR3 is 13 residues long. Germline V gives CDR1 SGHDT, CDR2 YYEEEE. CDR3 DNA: TGTGCCACCACCGACAGGGGTGGAAACACCATATATTTT. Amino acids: CATTDRGGNTIYF.

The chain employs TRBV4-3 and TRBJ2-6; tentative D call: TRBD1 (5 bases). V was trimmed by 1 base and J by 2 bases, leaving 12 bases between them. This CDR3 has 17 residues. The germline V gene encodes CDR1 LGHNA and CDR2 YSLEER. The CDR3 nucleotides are TGCGCCAGCAGCCAAGGTTTGGGGCAGGCTGGGGCCAACGTCCTGACTTTC. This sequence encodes CASSQGLGQAGANVLTF.